This TCR beta chain appears in the sequencing data of a study of patients and donors after allogeneic stem cell transplantation. Germline loops: CDR1 MRHNA, CDR2 SNTAGT. The CDR3 has 14 residues. The ends were cut back, 5 bases at V and 7 bases at J, with 14 bases in the middle. This clonotype has more than one count but fewer than ten. TCRdb re-called the RT-PCR reads through MiXCR, storing one row per CDR3 protein. The table shows roughly 40,000 distinct CDR3 sequences, with more than 30% occurring only once. The TCR originated in a human donor who was either an allogeneic HSCT recipient or a stem cell or donor lymphocyte infusion donor (not recorded which). It is not recorded whose cells these are; they may come from a transplant donor. V and J are TRBV6-4 and TRBJ2-2; tentative D call: TRBD2 (6 bases). The material sequenced was blood, either unsorted or a sorted T cell fraction (not recorded which). CDR3 in amino acids: CASSSTGVNGELFF. The CDR3, as DNA: TGTGCCAGCAGTTCAACGGGAGTAAACGGGGAGCTGTTTTTT.